This record looks at one T cell receptor beta chain sequence and its context. At one end the junction does not follow the germline gene, possibly because of a read error. This entry belongs to a study of blood T cells in healthy people across ages. Germline CDR1 SGHTA, CDR2 FQGTGA. The CDR3 is 16 amino acids. With a J-beta primer mix and a sample-barcoded 5' primer, a second PCR ran about 7 to 12 cycles. Via MiXCR, TCRdb re-called the 5' RACE reads, giving one row per CDR3 protein. The table shows about 1.7 million distinct CDR3 sequences, with 28% occurring only once. The V and J genes are TRBV7-3 and TRBJ2-1; 10 bases map to TRBD1. The sequenced material came from blood. This TCR was recovered from a woman under 40 in good health. For the CDR3, the DNA is TGTGCCAACAGCTTGACAGGGGGCGCGTCCTACAATGAGCAGTTCTTC. Its protein is CANSLTGGASYNEQFF.